This T cell receptor (beta chain) was identified in a study of cytomegalovirus exposure and HLA in healthy donors. Study-wide points: Previous analysis showed most TCR beta V segments were productive about 90% or about 30% of the time. Later analysis revealed greater clonal expansion in HLA-associated TCR beta chains than in equally common others. As immune exposure information, only CMV serostatus was available.

Researchers ran the PCR with 60 Vbeta and 13 Jbeta primers. Generated by immunoSEQ multiplex PCR, the TCRdb table keeps only in-frame clones and is missing some. The repertoire consists of over 130,000 clones, with 65% to 90% occurring once and the leading ten covering about 1.2%. A remark on this clone: Antigen: not known.

The donors (healthy individuals) were bone marrow donors. The receptor was derived from a female donor in good health and CMV-seronegative. The sample taken for sequencing was PBMCs.

The CDR3 sequence: CATGRGGDTEAFF. DNA of the CDR3: TGTGCCACTGGGCGAGGAGGGGACACTGAAGCTTTCTTT. The chain has TRBV28 and TRBJ1-1; D perhaps matches TRBD1 (5 bases). This CDR3 has 13 residues. CDR1 MDHEN and CDR2 SYDVKM come from the germline V gene. V was trimmed by 10 bases and J by 3 bases, leaving 15 bases between them.